The 25 T cell receptor beta chains listed next were all sequenced from one sample in a study of shared clonotypes between healthy human individuals. The protocol was immunoSEQ multiplex PCR, while the TCRdb copy is restricted to in-frame clones and leaves out a portion. This sample has some 1,400,000 clones, with roughly 96% found just once. Sequencing used naive CD4+ T cells sorted from blood. The subset denotes: CD45RA+ positively selected. The receptors come from a man aged 25-45 years in good health.

A note on this clone: The sample carries other DNA sequences with the same CDR3. J is TRBJ1-1 and V is TRBV7-6, with D possibly TRBD1 on 5 matching bases. The CDR3 spans 12 residues. V lost 5 bases and J 8 bases, leaving 12 bases between the germline ends. Germline values: CDR1 SGHVS, CDR2 FNYEAQ. The CDR3 spells CASSLGTGEAFF. CDR3 in DNA: TGTGCCAGCAGCCTCGGCACAGGCGAAGCTTTCTTT.

CDR3 DNA: TGTGCCAGCAGCGTAGGGGGTCAGACTCAGCCCCAGCATTTT. This translates into CASSVGGQTQPQHF. V and J are TRBV9 and TRBJ1-5; unclear D gene. With 0 bases removed from V and 6 bases from J, the gap between germline ends came to 10 bases. Germline CDR1 is SGDLS and CDR2 is YYNGEE. CDR3 length: 14 residues.

CDR3 amino acids: CASRSGTGSTEAFF. The CDR3 DNA reads as TGTGCCAGCCGTTCGGGGACAGGGTCCACTGAAGCTTTCTTT. The chain combines TRBV6-6 with TRBJ1-1; 9 nucleotides agree with TRBD1. This CDR3 region has 14 residues. With V trimmed by 8 bases and J by 4 bases, 8 bases remained unmatched. From germline, CDR1 is MNHNY and CDR2 SVGAGI (reference sequence).

This sequence joins TRBV19 and TRBJ1-5; D is undetermined. Germline loops: CDR1 LNHDA, CDR2 SQIVND (reference sequence). Trimming shortened V by 5 bases and J by 7 bases, and 12 bases separated the two germline ends. This CDR3 is 13 amino acids long. The chain's CDR3 is CASSPPGSQPQHF. CDR3 bases: TGTGCCAGTAGTCCTCCAGGTAGCCAGCCCCAGCATTTT. Full variable domain (outside the CDR3, taken from reference TRBV19 and TRBJ1-5): DGGITQSPKYLFRKEGQNVTLSCEQNLNHDAMYWYRQDPGQGLRLIYYSQIVNDFQKGDIAEGYSVSREKKESFPLTVTSAQKNPTAFYLCASSPPGSQPQHFGDGTRLSIL.

The rearrangement uses TRBV6-4 and TRBJ2-2, with 10 bases aligning to TRBD2. CDR3 size: 15 residues. Germline V gene sequence: CDR1 MRHNA, CDR2 SNTAGT. After removal of 5 bases from V and 6 bases from J, the junction contained 6 bases not matched to a gene. The CDR3 DNA reads as TGTGCCAGCAGTCTCCTAGCGGGGGTCCCCGGGGAGCTGTTTTTT. It translates to CASSLLAGVPGELFF.

The rearrangement joins TRBV30 to TRBJ1-2; a possible D gene is TRBD1 (5 bases). CDR1 and CDR2 (germline): GTSNPN, SVGIG (reference sequence). With 3 bases removed from V and 4 bases from J, the gap between germline ends came to 18 bases. This CDR3 is built from 15 residues. CDR3 region: CAWRDLRGVGYGYTF. The CDR3 region has the DNA TGTGCCTGGAGGGATCTTCGGGGGGTAGGCTATGGCTACACCTTC.

The genes are TRBV2 and TRBJ2-2; D is perhaps TRBD2 (5 bases). Trimming stripped 6 bases from V and 3 bases from J, with 8 bases between. The CDR3 extends over 13 amino acids. Germline-derived CDR1 and CDR2 are SNHLY and FYNNEI. This CDR3 reads CASRDYHTGELFF. The CDR3 bases are TGTGCCAGCAGAGACTACCACACCGGGGAGCTGTTTTTT.

CDR3 in DNA: TGTGCCAGCAGTTCCCCCGGGAGCGCTTACACCGGGGAGCTGTTTTTT. Amino acids: CASSSPGSAYTGELFF. The chain couples TRBV28 to TRBJ2-2; tentatively, D is TRBD2 (6 bases). The CDR3 has 16 amino acids. CDR1 and CDR2 from the germline V gene are MDHEN and SYDVKM. Deletions cut 4 bases from V and 3 bases from J, with 15 bases between.

This clone is a singleton in its sample. The chain couples TRBV10-1 to TRBJ1-2, with a possible D match to TRBD1 (5 bases). CDR3 length: 16 amino acids. Per germline, CDR1 WNHNN and CDR2 SYGVQD (reference sequence). V gave up 1 base and J gave up 2 bases, with 14 bases separating them. The CDR3 loop is CASSEFGRQQNYGYTF. The CDR3, as DNA: TGCGCCAGCAGTGAGTTTGGTCGACAGCAGAACTATGGCTACACCTTC.

The chain employs TRBV5-1 and TRBJ2-7, with TRBD2 identical over 14 bases. Germline V gene lookup returns CDR1 SGHRS and CDR2 YFSETQ. The CDR3 sequence is 19 residues long. With 5 bases clipped from V and 4 bases from J, the junction kept 17 bases outside the gene matches. For the CDR3, the DNA is TGCGCCAGCAGAGGGACTAGCGGGAGTCTAAGGATTGATGGTTACGAGCAGTACTTC. Translated: CASRGTSGSLRIDGYEQYF.

The chain has TRBV10-3 and TRBJ1-2; D gene unclear. V lost 3 bases to trimming and J lost 8 bases, with 10 bases between them. This CDR3 has 12 residues. Germline V gene data show CDR1 as ENHRY and CDR2 as SYGVKD. The CDR3 nucleotides read TGTGCCATCAGTGACTCCGGTCGGGGCTACACCTTC. This sequence encodes CAISDSGRGYTF.

The CDR3 nucleotides read TGCGCCAGCAGCTTGGCCGGAAGGCGGGGTTTGTACGAGCAGTACTTC. This gives the protein CASSLAGRRGLYEQYF. The V gene is TRBV5-1, the J gene TRBJ2-7, with D possibly matching TRBD2 (6 bases). The CDR3 loop spans 16 amino acids. Deletions cut 0 bases from V and 4 bases from J, with 17 bases between. Germline V gives CDR1 SGHRS, CDR2 YFSETQ.

This clone showed up just once. The chain uses TRBV19 and TRBJ2-3; perhaps TRBD2 as D (6 bases). Germline values: CDR1 LNHDA, CDR2 SQIVND (reference sequence). V lost 5 bases and J lost 3, with 15 bases in between. The CDR3 contains 15 residues. CDR3 DNA sequence: TGTGCCAGTAGTGAGTCGACGGGAGTAACAGATACGCAGTATTTT. This gives the protein CASSESTGVTDTQYF.

This sequence joins TRBV5-4 and TRBJ2-3; D uncertain. The V end was cut by 1 base, the J end by 2 bases, with 8 bases between. CDR1 SGHNT and CDR2 YYREEE come from the germline V gene (reference sequence). This CDR3 is 14 amino acids long. The CDR3 bases are TGTGCCAGCAGCTTGCCCGGCCCCACAGATACGCAGTATTTT. It specifies CASSLPGPTDTQYF. The full variable domain, its missing parts supplied by reference TRBV5-4 and TRBJ2-3, is ETGVTQSPTHLIKTRGQQVTLRCSSQSGHNTVSWYQQALGQGPQFIFQYYREEENGRGNFPPRFSGLQFPNYSSELNVNALELDDSALYLCASSLPGPTDTQYFGPGTRLTVL.

The gene calls are TRBV5-4 and TRBJ2-7; D uncertain. This CDR3 is built from 15 residues. The V and J ends lost 0 bases and 0 bases respectively, with 10 bases between them. Germline loops: CDR1 SGHNT, CDR2 YYREEE (reference sequence). This chain's CDR3 is CASSLVRPPSYEQYF. CDR3 nucleotide sequence: TGTGCCAGCAGCTTGGTCAGACCCCCCTCCTACGAGCAGTACTTC.

This rearrangement joins TRBV7-8 to TRBJ2-7; TRBD1 matches 10 bases. The CDR3 has 15 amino acids. The V gene's germline CDR1 is SGHVS and CDR2 FQNEAQ. J gave up 3 bases and V 6 bases, and 8 bases lay outside the gene matches. CDR3 region: CASRNEGTGDYEQYF. Here the CDR3 DNA reads TGTGCCAGCAGGAATGAGGGGACAGGGGACTACGAGCAGTACTTC. Full variable domain (outside the CDR3, taken from reference TRBV7-8 and TRBJ2-7): GAGVSQSPRYKVAKRGQDVALRCDPISGHVSLFWYQQALGQGPEFLTYFQNEAQLDKSGLPSDRFFAERPEGSVSTLKIQRTQQEDSAVYLCASRNEGTGDYEQYFGPGTRLTVT.

This clone came up once. The chain uses TRBV28 and TRBJ2-5; 7 positions match TRBD2. This CDR3 is 14 amino acids long. V shed 6 bases and J 4 bases; nucleotides not matched to a gene: 8. CDR1 and CDR2 from the germline V gene are MDHEN and SYDVKM. CDR3 DNA sequence: TGTGCCAGCAGCCAACGACTAGCCCCAGAGACCCAGTACTTC. Its protein product is CASSQRLAPETQYF.

CDR3 amino acids: CASSSPTGTHYNEQFF. Here the CDR3 DNA reads TGTGCCAGTAGTTCCCCCACCGGGACACACTACAATGAGCAGTTCTTC. V is TRBV19 and J is TRBJ2-1; weak D call: TRBD1 (6 bases). CDR3 length: 16 amino acids. Germline CDR1 reads LNHDA; CDR2 reads SQIVND (reference sequence). V lost 5 bases and J 3 bases, leaving 17 bases between the germline ends.

V is TRBV7-9 and J is TRBJ2-2; D not resolved. V shed 5 bases and J shed 7 bases, with 14 bases lying between them. The germline V gene has CDR1 SEHNR and CDR2 FQNEAQ (reference sequence). This CDR3 is built from 14 residues. CDR3 in amino acids: CASSPRSHDGELFF. The CDR3 DNA is TGTGCCAGCAGCCCAAGGTCCCACGACGGGGAGCTGTTTTTT.

The V call is TRBV2, the J call TRBJ1-1; D unresolved. The CDR3 is made up of 15 amino acids. In germline, CDR1 is SNHLY, CDR2 FYNNEI. Trimming stripped 0 bases from V and 10 bases from J, with 18 bases between. DNA of the CDR3: TGTGCCAGCAGTGAAGCGCCCTTAATTGGGCTTTCAGCTTTCTTT. Amino acids: CASSEAPLIGLSAFF.

The V gene is TRBV27, the J gene TRBJ1-5, with 8 bases matching TRBD1. Germline CDR1 is MNHEY and CDR2 is SMNVEV (reference sequence). The CDR3 runs 14 residues. V was clipped by 7 bases and J by 5 bases; unmatched bases: 7. CDR3 region: CASKTQGADQPQHF. The CDR3 nucleotides read TGTGCCAGCAAGACGCAGGGGGCCGATCAGCCCCAGCATTTT.

The chain joins TRBV7-1 to TRBJ1-2; TRBD1 aligns across 10 bases. Being an ORF, TRBV7-1 has a function that is uncertain. The length of the CDR3 is 14 residues. V was clipped by 5 bases and J by 5 bases; unmatched bases: 5. CDR3 loop: CASSLTGGRYGYTF. The CDR3 DNA sequence: TGTGCCAGCAGCCTGACAGGGGGCCGGTATGGCTACACCTTC.

V gene TRBV7-2 combines with J gene TRBJ2-5; 11 bases match TRBD2. The germline V gene encodes CDR1 SGHTA and CDR2 FQGNSA. The CDR3 loop spans 16 amino acids. Trimming at V came to 5 bases and at J to 5 bases, leaving 10 bases not matched to a gene. The CDR3 DNA is TGTGCCAGCAGCCGCCGACTAGCGGGAATGGGGGAGACCCAGTACTTC. It encodes CASSRRLAGMGETQYF.

The CDR3 here is CASSSQKRTGGNEQFF. DNA of the CDR3: TGTGCCAGCAGCTCCCAAAAACGGACAGGGGGCAATGAGCAGTTCTTC. The rearrangement joins TRBV5-4 to TRBJ2-1; 10 bases agree with TRBD1. The CDR3 spans 16 residues. J gave up 6 bases and V 3 bases, and 9 bases lay outside the gene matches. CDR1 SGHNT and CDR2 YYREEE come from the germline V gene (reference sequence).

This sequence joins TRBV6-5 and TRBJ2-2; 12 bases match TRBD2. The CDR3 totals 15 residues. Looked up from germline, CDR1 is MNHEY and CDR2 is SVGAGI. J gave up 6 bases and V 6 bases, and 5 bases lay outside the gene matches. For the CDR3, the DNA is TGTGCCAGCAGCCCGACTAGCGGGAGTCCCGGGGAGCTGTTTTTT. Translating it yields CASSPTSGSPGELFF.